The 5 T cell receptor beta chains given below trace back to one sample, sequenced in a study of blood T cells in healthy people across ages. For the second PCR, which ran for roughly 6 to 12 cycles, a sample-barcoded 5' primer and a J-beta primer mix were used. TCRdb re-analysed the 5' RACE reads in MiXCR, keeping a single row per CDR3 protein. The sample lists 1.5 million to 2 million distinct CDR3 sequences, around 40% occurring once. Sequences were obtained from blood. Receptors were obtained from a human donor in good health.

This clonotype was seen once. At one boundary the junction diverges from the germline segment, which might be a read error. The rearrangement joins TRBV5-1 to TRBJ2-6; D tentatively fits TRBD1 or TRBD2 (5 bases each). The germline V gene has CDR1 SGHRS and CDR2 YFSETQ. The CDR3 contains 17 residues. The CDR3 loop is CASSPQGVLSGANVPTF. The CDR3 DNA reads TGCGCCAGCAGCCCGCAGGGAGTTCTCTCTGGGGCCAACGTCCCGACTTTC.

The gene calls are TRBV20-1 and TRBJ2-5; TRBD2 is a possible D gene (6 bases). The CDR3 consists of 16 residues. Trimming shortened V by 5 bases and J by 1 base, and 20 bases separated the two germline ends. Germline V gives CDR1 DFQATT, CDR2 SNEGSKA (reference sequence). The CDR3 protein is CSAASDRTTLQETQYF. DNA of the CDR3: TGCAGTGCTGCTTCCGACCGGACTACCCTCCAAGAGACCCAGTACTTC.

This clonotype appeared a single time. The V and J genes are TRBV7-2 and TRBJ1-1, with a tentative D call TRBD1 (5 bases). The CDR3 is 15 residues long. CDR1 is SGHTA and CDR2 is FQGNSA in the germline V gene. The V gene lost 3 bases and the J gene lost 1 base, with 12 bases spanning the gap. The DNA of the CDR3 is TGTGCCAGCAGCTTCAGGGAACCCCAGAACACTGAAGCTTTCTTT. Translating it yields CASSFREPQNTEAFF. The entire variable domain, with the rest obtained from reference TRBV7-2 and TRBJ1-1, is as follows: GAGVSQSPSNKVTEKGKDVELRCDPISGHTALYWYRQSLGQGLEFLIYFQGNSAPDKSGLPSDRFSAERTGGSVSTLTIQRTQQEDSAVYLCASSFREPQNTEAFFGQGTRLTVV.

This sequence joins TRBV10-3 and TRBJ2-7; 8 positions match TRBD1. Looked up from germline, CDR1 is ENHRY and CDR2 is SYGVKD. CDR3 size: 16 residues. V gave up 0 bases and J gave up 2 bases; unmatched junction bases: 6. CDR3 sequence (DNA): TGTGCCATCAGTGAGTCTCCGAGGACAGGGACCTACGAGCAGTACTTC. Protein: CAISESPRTGTYEQYF.

This clonotype was seen a handful of times. DNA of the CDR3: TGTGCCAGCAGTTACACAGGGCTGGCTGGCTACACCTTC. Its translation is CASSYTGLAGYTF. The V gene is TRBV6-6, the J gene TRBJ1-2; weak D call: TRBD1 (6 bases). This CDR3 has 13 residues. Per germline, CDR1 MNHNY and CDR2 SVGAGI (reference sequence). Trimming took off 2 bases at V and 7 bases at J, with 11 bases between the two ends.